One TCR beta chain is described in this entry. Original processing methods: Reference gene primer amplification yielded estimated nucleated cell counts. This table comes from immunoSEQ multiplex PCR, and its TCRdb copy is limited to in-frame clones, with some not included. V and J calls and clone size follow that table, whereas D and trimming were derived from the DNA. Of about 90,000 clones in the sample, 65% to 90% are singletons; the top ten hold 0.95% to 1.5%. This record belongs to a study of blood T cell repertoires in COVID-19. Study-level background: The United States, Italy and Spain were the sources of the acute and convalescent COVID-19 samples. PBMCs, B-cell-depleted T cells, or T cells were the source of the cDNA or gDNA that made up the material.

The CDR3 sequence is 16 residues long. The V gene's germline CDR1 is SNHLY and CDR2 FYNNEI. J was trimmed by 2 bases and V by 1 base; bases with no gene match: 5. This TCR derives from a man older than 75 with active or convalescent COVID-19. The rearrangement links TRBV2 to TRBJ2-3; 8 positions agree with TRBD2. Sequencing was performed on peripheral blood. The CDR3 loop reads CASSEVPSGFTDTQYF. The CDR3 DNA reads TGTGCCAGCAGTGAAGTCCCTAGCGGGTTCACAGATACGCAGTATTTT.